What follows are 24 T cell receptor beta chains derived from one specimen sequenced in a study of cytomegalovirus exposure and HLA in healthy donors. Using immunoSEQ multiplex PCR, the repertoire was profiled, and TCRdb retains in-frame clones only, with some absent. In the table there are under 400,000 clones, roughly 90% of which are singletons. The specimen was PBMCs. These receptors originate from a man aged 25 to 45 in good health and CMV-seronegative.

In its sample, this clone was seen a few times. The V and J genes are TRBV2 and TRBJ1-2; the D gene is possibly TRBD1 (6 bases). CDR1 is SNHLY, CDR2 FYNNEI, per germline. Between the trimmed V and J ends, which lost 6 bases and 0 bases, there was a span of 11 bases. The CDR3 contains 14 residues. Here the CDR3 reads CASSRGSANYGYTF. The CDR3 DNA reads TGTGCCAGCAGCAGGGGTTCGGCTAACTATGGCTACACCTTC.

V and J are TRBV7-2 and TRBJ1-5, with 8 bases aligning to TRBD1. V was pared by 5 bases and J by 4 bases, with 1 base of the junction left unmatched. The CDR3 is 13 amino acids. Germline CDR1 and CDR2: SGHTA and FQGNSA. CDR3 in amino acids: CASSRTGNQPQHF. The CDR3 DNA sequence: TGTGCCAGCAGCCGGACAGGGAATCAGCCCCAGCATTTT. The variable domain in full, completed from reference TRBV7-2 and TRBJ1-5, reads GAGVSQSPSNKVTEKGKDVELRCDPISGHTALYWYRQSLGQGLEFLIYFQGNSAPDKSGLPSDRFSAERTGGSVSTLTIQRTQQEDSAVYLCASSRTGNQPQHFGDGTRLSIL.

The rearrangement uses TRBV5-4 and TRBJ2-7; a weak D match, TRBD1 (5 bases). With 4 bases removed from V and 5 bases from J, the gap between germline ends came to 16 bases. Germline V gene sequence: CDR1 SGHNT, CDR2 YYREEE (reference sequence). This CDR3 contains 14 residues. DNA of the CDR3: TGTGCCAGCAGCCCTTATGGGGCGTTCCACGAGCAGTACTTC. It is translated as CASSPYGAFHEQYF.

This chain joins TRBV6-1 and TRBJ2-1; D perhaps matches TRBD1 (6 bases). The length of the CDR3 is 13 residues. The germline CDR1 and CDR2 sequences are MNHNS and SASEGT. With 4 bases removed from V and 4 bases from J, the gap between germline ends came to 8 bases. CDR3 DNA sequence: TGTGCCAGCAGTGTACAGGGATACAATGAGCAGTTCTTC. This translates into CASSVQGYNEQFF.

Here the CDR3 reads CASSQGAGTEAFF. CDR3 nucleotides: TGTGCCAGCTCACAGGGGGCAGGGACTGAAGCTTTCTTT. This chain connects TRBV18 to TRBJ1-1; 7 nucleotides align to TRBD1. Germline V gene data show CDR1 as KGHSH and CDR2 as LQKENI. This CDR3 comprises 13 residues. J was trimmed by 5 bases and V by 4 bases; bases with no gene match: 4. The variable domain in full, with the rest retrieved from reference TRBV18 and TRBJ1-1, is NAGVMQNPRHLVRRRGQEARLRCSPMKGHSHVYWYRQLPEEGLKFMVYLQKENIIDESGMPKERFSAEFPKEGPSILRIQQVVRGDSAAYFCASSQGAGTEAFFGQGTRLTVV.

The V call is TRBV5-4, the J call TRBJ1-1; 9 nucleotides agree with TRBD1. The CDR3 consists of 15 residues. Looked up from germline, CDR1 is SGHNT and CDR2 is YYREEE (reference sequence). The V gene end was trimmed by 6 bases and the J gene end by 0 bases; junction bases not matched to a gene: 6. CDR3 amino acids: CASTPGQGLNTEAFF. CDR3 DNA: TGTGCCAGCACTCCGGGACAGGGCTTGAACACTGAAGCTTTCTTT.

The chain links TRBV6-5 to TRBJ2-7, with TRBD1 as a possible D gene (6 bases). The CDR3 totals 14 residues. V lost 1 base to trimming and J lost 2 bases, with 9 bases between them. Germline-derived CDR1 and CDR2 are MNHEY and SVGAGI. The DNA for the CDR3 is TGTGCCAGCAGTTACTGGGACAAGACCTACGAGCAGTACTTC. Its protein is CASSYWDKTYEQYF.

CDR3 nucleotide sequence: TGTGCCAGCAGCTTAAGACTAGCGGATAATGAGCAGTTCTTC. Translated, it gives CASSLRLADNEQFF. The chain is built from TRBV11-2 and TRBJ2-1, with 9 bases lining up with TRBD2. Germline V gene sequence: CDR1 SGHAT, CDR2 FQNNGV. This CDR3 comprises 14 residues. J lost 7 bases, V lost 2 bases, and 3 bases had no gene match.

The chain couples TRBV5-1 to TRBJ2-2, with D possibly being TRBD2 (5 bases). Looked up from germline, CDR1 is SGHRS and CDR2 is YFSETQ. V was shortened by 0 bases and J by 0 bases, with 9 bases between the two germline ends. CDR3 length equals 16 residues. CDR3 coding DNA: TGCGCCAGCAGCTTGGTTCGGGGAGCGAACACCGGGGAGCTGTTTTTT. Its translation: CASSLVRGANTGELFF.

This clone has just one count. V gene TRBV9 combines with J gene TRBJ1-2, with a possible D match to TRBD1 (5 bases). Germline CDR1 is SGDLS and CDR2 is YYNGEE. The CDR3 spans 13 residues. The V and J ends lost 4 bases and 8 bases respectively, with 15 bases between them. Here the CDR3 DNA reads TGTGCCAGCAGCAGGGCGACAGCCGCAGGCTACACCTTC. Its translation is CASSRATAAGYTF. Full variable domain (rest looked up from reference TRBV9 and TRBJ1-2): DSGVTQTPKHLITATGQRVTLRCSPRSGDLSVYWYQQSLDQGLQFLIQYYNGEERAKGNILERFSAQQFPDLHSELNLSSLELGDSALYFCASSRATAAGYTFGSGTRLTVV.

The chain combines TRBV6-6 with TRBJ1-5; 11 nucleotides line up with TRBD1. The germline gives CDR1 MNHNY, CDR2 SVGAGI (reference sequence). The CDR3 sequence is 15 residues long. The J segment lost 6 bases and the V segment lost 6 bases, leaving 7 bases of the junction unmatched. The CDR3 reads CASSYGTGGLQPQHF. The CDR3, as DNA: TGTGCCAGCAGCTACGGGACAGGGGGTCTTCAGCCCCAGCATTTT.

The gene calls are TRBV5-6 and TRBJ1-1; D ambiguous. The CDR3 has 14 residues. Germline V gene lookup returns CDR1 SGHDT and CDR2 YYEEEE. The ends were cut back, 2 bases at V and 3 bases at J, with 11 bases in the middle. The CDR3 spells CASSFRRWDTEAFF. CDR3 bases: TGTGCCAGCAGCTTTAGGAGGTGGGACACTGAAGCTTTCTTT.

The CDR3 coding sequence is TGTGCCAGCTCACCAAGCAGGATGGTAAATGAAAAACTGTTTTTT. It is translated as CASSPSRMVNEKLFF. The rearrangement links TRBV18 to TRBJ1-4; D gene uncertain. Trimming removed 2 bases at V and 5 bases at J, with 12 bases between. Germline V gene sequence: CDR1 KGHSH, CDR2 LQKENI. CDR3 length: 15 residues.

The rearrangement uses TRBV7-9 and TRBJ2-1; TRBD1 agrees at 8 bases. Looked up from germline, CDR1 is SEHNR and CDR2 is FQNEAQ (reference sequence). J gave up 9 bases and V 5 bases, and 9 bases lay outside the gene matches. This CDR3 region has 14 residues. The CDR3 bases are TGTGCCAGCAGCGAAAGAACAGGGGGTGGTGAGCAGTTCTTC. Translation gives CASSERTGGGEQFF.

This chain connects TRBV2 to TRBJ1-2; weak D call: TRBD1 (5 bases). CDR3 length: 17 amino acids. V gave up 6 bases and J gave up 0 bases, with 20 bases separating them. CDR1 and CDR2 (germline): SNHLY, FYNNEI. The CDR3, as DNA: TGTGCCAGCAGAAGGGAGGTGGGGACCCCAGCTAACTATGGCTACACCTTC. It is translated as CASRREVGTPANYGYTF.

In its sample, this clone was seen a few times. At the DNA level, this CDR3 is encoded by other sequences in the same sample as well. This chain's CDR3 is CASSPTGDYGYTF. CDR3 coding DNA: TGTGCCAGCAGCCCGACAGGGGACTATGGCTACACCTTC. The V gene is TRBV6-6, the J gene TRBJ1-2; 8 nucleotides line up with TRBD1. CDR3 length: 13 amino acids. CDR1 is MNHNY and CDR2 is SVGAGI in the germline V gene (reference sequence). The V gene end was trimmed by 6 bases and the J gene end by 3 bases; junction bases not matched to a gene: 3.

This clone was observed a few times. This chain links TRBV19 with TRBJ1-2, with D perhaps TRBD1 (6 bases). V lost 3 bases to trimming and J lost 8 bases, with 16 bases between them. Germline CDR1 LNHDA, CDR2 SQIVND (reference sequence). The CDR3 runs to 14 residues. Here the CDR3 DNA reads TGTGCCAGTAGTATGCAGGGGTTTAGGGGAGGCTACACCTTC. It codes for CASSMQGFRGGYTF.

The CDR3 loop reads CASSEGARTEAFF. CDR3 DNA: TGTGCCAGCTCTGAGGGGGCCCGTACTGAAGCTTTCTTT. This chain uses TRBV18 with TRBJ1-1; 7 bases line up with TRBD1. The CDR3 sequence is 13 residues long. Germline V gives CDR1 KGHSH, CDR2 LQKENI. V was pared by 6 bases and J by 5 bases, with 6 bases of the junction left unmatched.

There are a few counts of this clone. V gene TRBV2 combines with J gene TRBJ1-5; 10 bases are shared with TRBD1. Germline V CDR1 and CDR2: SNHLY, FYNNEI. CDR3 length equals 14 residues. Trimming at V came to 3 bases and at J to 4 bases, leaving 0 bases not matched to a gene. The CDR3 bases are TGTGCCAGCAGTGAGGGACAGGGGAATCAGCCCCAGCATTTT. This gives the protein CASSEGQGNQPQHF.

As DNA, the CDR3 is TGTGCCAGCAGTGAAGGGACGGGATCCTACGAGCAGTACTTC. It encodes CASSEGTGSYEQYF. The chain is built from TRBV6-1 and TRBJ2-7; perhaps TRBD2 as D (5 bases). Germline V CDR1 and CDR2: MNHNS, SASEGT. The ends were cut back, 1 base at V and 1 base at J, with 8 bases in the middle. This CDR3 is built from 14 residues.

Only one count was recorded for this clone. The V call is TRBV7-9, the J call TRBJ2-5, with 10 bases fitting TRBD1. The trim removed 4 bases at V and 5 bases at J, leaving 13 bases unmatched. The CDR3 loop spans 17 amino acids. CDR1 and CDR2 (germline): SEHNR, FQNEAQ (reference sequence). CDR3 loop: CASSSSDRDRGSETQYF. CDR3 bases: TGTGCCAGCAGCTCTAGTGACCGGGACAGGGGTTCGGAGACCCAGTACTTC.

The V gene is TRBV18, the J gene TRBJ1-1; weak D call: TRBD1 (6 bases). CDR1 is KGHSH and CDR2 is LQKENI in the germline V gene. This CDR3 comprises 14 residues. The germline V and J ends were trimmed by 3 bases and 1 base, with 9 bases remaining between them. The CDR3 sequence is CASSPTGKNTEAFF. The CDR3 bases are TGTGCCAGCTCACCCACAGGGAAGAACACTGAAGCTTTCTTT.

V is TRBV10-2 and J is TRBJ2-3; 12 positions agree with TRBD2. Germline V gene data show CDR1 as WSHSY and CDR2 as SAAADI. With V trimmed by 6 bases and J by 2 bases, 3 bases remained unmatched. This CDR3 comprises 15 residues. CDR3 DNA sequence: TGCGCCAGCAGGACTAGCGGGGGATACACAGATACGCAGTATTTT. This gives the protein CASRTSGGYTDTQYF.

V is TRBV5-8 and J is TRBJ2-1; D gene ambiguous. The CDR3 has 14 residues. The V and J ends lost 0 bases and 8 bases respectively, with 12 bases between them. Per germline, CDR1 SGHTS and CDR2 YDEGEE. In DNA form, the CDR3 reads TGTGCCAGCAGCTTGGGGTCAATCTCGGATGAGCAGTTCTTC. It codes for CASSLGSISDEQFF. Full variable domain (rest looked up from reference TRBV5-8 and TRBJ2-1): EAGVTQSPTHLIKTRGQQATLRCSPISGHTSVYWYQQALGLGLQFLLWYDEGEERNRGNFPPRFSGRQFPNYSSELNVNALELEDSALYLCASSLGSISDEQFFGPGTRLTVL.